The 20 T cell receptor beta chains reported below all come from one sample, sequenced in a study of glioma-infiltrating T cells after dendritic cell vaccination. Profiling relied on immunoSEQ multiplex PCR, and the TCRdb table lists in-frame clones only, not all of them. This table has fewer than 85,000 clones, roughly 84% appearing once. Time point defined: after dendritic cell vaccination, including at tumor progression/relapse. The material was blood, obtained after dendritic cell vaccination. These receptors came from a human donor with glioblastoma.

In its sample, this clone was seen a few times. The chain combines TRBV10-1 with TRBJ2-3; 9 bases are a match to TRBD2. The CDR3 is 15 amino acids. Trimming removed 6 bases from V and 4 bases from J; junction bases left unmatched: 8. Germline values: CDR1 WNHNN, CDR2 SYGVQD (reference sequence). CDR3 residues: CASRDGTSYSDTQYF. The CDR3 DNA follows: TGCGCCAGCAGGGATGGGACTAGCTATTCAGATACGCAGTATTTT.

This rearrangement joins TRBV6-6 to TRBJ2-7; 9 nucleotides line up with TRBD2. This CDR3 has 13 amino acids. With V trimmed by 7 bases and J by 4 bases, 5 bases remained unmatched. From germline, CDR1 is MNHNY and CDR2 SVGAGI (reference sequence). CDR3 sequence (DNA): TGTGCCAGCACCCGACTAGCGGATTACGAGCAGTACTTC. Protein sequence: CASTRLADYEQYF.

The CDR3 loop reads CASSYSSGRGETQYF. CDR3 DNA: TGTGCCAGCAGTTACTCTAGCGGGAGAGGTGAGACCCAGTACTTC. This chain joins TRBV6-5 and TRBJ2-5; 9 positions agree with TRBD2. This CDR3 has 15 amino acids. Germline-derived CDR1 and CDR2 are MNHEY and SVGAGI. V was clipped by 0 bases and J by 5 bases; unmatched bases: 4.

The sample holds a few counts of this clone. The DNA of the CDR3 is TGCGCCAGCAGCCAAGAAGCGGGGCGGGGACCCTACGAGCAGTACTTC. This sequence encodes CASSQEAGRGPYEQYF. V gene TRBV4-3 combines with J gene TRBJ2-7, with 7 bases lining up with TRBD2. V lost 0 bases and J lost 2; bases outside the gene matches: 7. The CDR3 has 16 residues. The germline V gene has CDR1 LGHNA and CDR2 YSLEER.

This sequence joins TRBV19 and TRBJ1-4; 7 bases fit TRBD1. The J segment lost 4 bases and the V segment lost 0 bases, leaving 5 bases of the junction unmatched. Looked up from germline, CDR1 is LNHDA and CDR2 is SQIVND (reference sequence). The CDR3 runs 16 residues. DNA for the CDR3: TGTGCCAGTAGTATAGAAGAGGGGGCAGATAATGAAAAACTGTTTTTT. It codes for CASSIEEGADNEKLFF.

This chain joins TRBV27 and TRBJ2-3; 8 bases are shared with TRBD2. V gave up 7 bases and J gave up 8 bases; unmatched junction bases: 8. The CDR3 is made up of 13 amino acids. CDR1 is MNHEY and CDR2 is SMNVEV in the germline V gene (reference sequence). The CDR3 loop reads CASTGGTRSTQYF. The CDR3, as DNA: TGTGCCAGCACGGGGGGGACGCGTAGTACGCAGTATTTT.

The chain employs TRBV15 and TRBJ1-2; no clear D. This CDR3 contains 15 residues. In germline, CDR1 is LNHNV, CDR2 YYDKDF (reference sequence). Trimming removed 1 base from V and 3 bases from J, with 12 bases in between. The CDR3 region is CATSRGRPPDYGYTF. CDR3 nucleotide sequence: TGTGCCACCAGCAGAGGCAGGCCCCCGGACTATGGCTACACCTTC.

This chain uses TRBV6-6 with TRBJ1-2; 7 bases map to TRBD1. CDR3 size: 16 residues. V was clipped by 6 bases and J by 0 bases; unmatched bases: 10. The germline V gene encodes CDR1 MNHNY and CDR2 SVGAGI (reference sequence). CDR3 in amino acids: CASSPDKGATNYGYTF. The CDR3 nucleotides read TGTGCCAGCAGCCCAGACAAGGGGGCAACTAACTATGGCTACACCTTC.

The V and J genes are TRBV5-1 and TRBJ2-5; 8 positions agree with TRBD2. Germline CDR1 SGHRS, CDR2 YFSETQ. The CDR3 is made up of 15 amino acids. Trimming removed 1 base from V and 5 bases from J; junction bases left unmatched: 7. The CDR3: CASSLRLAGGETQYF. DNA for the CDR3: TGCGCCAGCAGCTTGAGGCTAGCGGGTGGGGAGACCCAGTACTTC.

This chain uses TRBV7-2 with TRBJ2-3; D unclear. V gave up 2 bases and J gave up 1 base, with 10 bases separating them. The germline gives CDR1 SGHTA, CDR2 FQGNSA. The CDR3 loop spans 15 amino acids. The CDR3 DNA sequence: TGTGCCAGCAGCTTACAAAGACTTGGCACAGATACGCAGTATTTT. It translates to CASSLQRLGTDTQYF.

The chain uses TRBV19 and TRBJ2-7; perhaps TRBD2 as D (5 bases). The CDR3 has 14 amino acids. Trimming removed 6 bases from V and 7 bases from J, with 19 bases in between. Germline V gene lookup returns CDR1 LNHDA and CDR2 SQIVND (reference sequence). The CDR3 loop reads CASSLGLQMGEQYF. DNA of the CDR3: TGTGCCAGTAGCTTAGGACTTCAGATGGGGGAGCAGTACTTC.

The chain couples TRBV2 to TRBJ1-5; possibly TRBD1 for D (6 bases). The CDR3 is made up of 14 amino acids. The germline V gene has CDR1 SNHLY and CDR2 FYNNEI. Trimming took off 6 bases at V and 0 bases at J, with 9 bases between the two ends. Written as DNA, the CDR3 is TGTGCCAGCAGAAAGGACAGTAGCAATCAGCCCCAGCATTTT. This translates into CASRKDSSNQPQHF.

The chain combines TRBV7-3 with TRBJ1-2, with D perhaps TRBD1 (5 bases). This CDR3 is 15 amino acids long. Germline V gene data show CDR1 as SGHTA and CDR2 as FQGTGA. The ends were cut back, 2 bases at V and 7 bases at J, with 17 bases in the middle. Here the CDR3 reads CASSLLRGADGGYTF. Written as DNA, the CDR3 is TGTGCCAGCAGCTTATTAAGGGGCGCAGATGGTGGCTACACCTTC. The full variable domain, rest sourced from reference TRBV7-3 and TRBJ1-2, is GAGVSQTPSNKVTEKGKYVELRCDPISGHTALYWYRQSLGQGPEFLIYFQGTGAADDSGLPNDRFFAVRPEGSVSTLKIQRTERGDSAVYLCASSLLRGADGGYTFGSGTRLTVV.

V is TRBV7-9 and J is TRBJ1-3; tentative D call: TRBD1 (5 bases). Between the trimmed V and J ends, which lost 1 base and 2 bases, there was a span of 18 bases. This CDR3 has 18 residues. Germline values: CDR1 SEHNR, CDR2 FQNEAQ (reference sequence). DNA of the CDR3: TGTGCCAGCAGCTTAGGTCCGGGACTCCAAGGCGCTGGAAACACCATATATTTT. Amino acids: CASSLGPGLQGAGNTIYF.

The chain joins TRBV6-5 to TRBJ2-1; TRBD2 agrees at 12 bases. The V segment lost 5 bases and the J segment 4 bases; nucleotides outside the gene matches: 3. The CDR3 has 15 residues. Germline values: CDR1 MNHEY, CDR2 SVGAGI. The CDR3 loop is CASSQLAGGYNEQFF. Written as DNA, the CDR3 is TGTGCCAGCAGTCAACTAGCGGGAGGATACAATGAGCAGTTCTTC.

The rearrangement joins TRBV11-2 to TRBJ2-5; 7 positions match TRBD2. The J call is in doubt because the DNA end fits TRBJ2-7 better. The CDR3 has 13 amino acids. From germline, CDR1 is SGHAT and CDR2 FQNNGV. Here the CDR3 DNA reads TGTGCCACCCGACTAGCCGGGGCGAACGAGCAGTACTTC. Protein: CATRLAGANEQYF.

The V gene is TRBV5-1, the J gene TRBJ2-1, with D possibly being TRBD2 (6 bases). The CDR3 is 16 residues long. Germline V gene data show CDR1 as SGHRS and CDR2 as YFSETQ. Trimming pared 0 bases from V and 6 bases from J, leaving 16 bases between. The CDR3, as DNA: TGCGCCAGCAGCTTGGCGGCGGGGTGGGCTGTCAATGAGCAGTTCTTC. It codes for CASSLAAGWAVNEQFF.

The gene calls are TRBV4-3 and TRBJ1-2, with 9 bases fitting TRBD1. CDR1 and CDR2 from the germline V gene are LGHNA and YSLEER. The V segment lost 2 bases and the J segment 8 bases; nucleotides outside the gene matches: 6. The CDR3 extends over 14 amino acids. The CDR3 reads CASSQTGTGMGYTF. For the CDR3, the DNA is TGCGCCAGCAGCCAAACCGGGACAGGGATGGGCTACACCTTC.

The chain joins TRBV11-3 to TRBJ2-1; 8 bases agree with TRBD2. The V and J ends lost 2 bases and 7 bases, in that order; junction bases with no gene match: 10. Germline V gene sequence: CDR1 SGHNT, CDR2 YENEEA. CDR3 length: 16 residues. In DNA form, the CDR3 reads TGTGCCAGCAGCTTAACTCGGGGGGGAGGACGAAATGAGCAGTTCTTC. It codes for CASSLTRGGGRNEQFF. The full variable domain, with the rest looked up from reference TRBV11-3 and TRBJ2-1, is EAGVVQSPRYKIIEKKQPVAFWCNPISGHNTLYWYLQNLGQGPELLIRYENEEAVDDSQLPKDRFSAERLKGVDSTLKIQPAELGDSAVYLCASSLTRGGGRNEQFFGPGTRLTVL.

V usage is TRBV5-1 and J usage is TRBJ1-1, with TRBD1 identical over 8 bases. The CDR3 is made up of 17 amino acids. J lost 3 bases, V lost 1 base, and 11 bases had no gene match. Germline assignment: CDR1 SGHRS and CDR2 YFSETQ. CDR3 protein: CASSLRQGARSDTEAFF. The CDR3 DNA reads as TGCGCCAGCAGCTTGCGGCAGGGGGCGCGATCGGACACTGAAGCTTTCTTT.